These T cell receptor beta chains were read from a single sample in a study of brain T cells in children with intractable seizures. Sequencing used immunoSEQ multiplex PCR; TCRdb keeps in-frame clones, though not all of them. Of 340,000 or so clones listed, roughly 92% are singletons. Sequencing was performed on peripheral blood, taken about 5 months after surgery. These receptors all stem from a boy younger than two with tuberous sclerosis and intractable seizures. The CDR3 runs from the conserved cysteine through the conserved F or W. The D gene is left open where the match is weak. Clone sizes are given selectively: once, few, many, or a class where the clone is expanded.

>TRBV28|TRBD2|-|TRBJ2-3
CASSAGTSGRGSTDTQYF
TGTGCCAGCAGTGCCGGGACTAGCGGGAGGGGTAGCACAGATACGCAGTATTTT
>TRBV7-3|TRBD1|-|TRBJ2-1
CASSPAPWTGNNEQFF
TGTGCCAGCAGCCCGGCGCCATGGACAGGCAACAATGAGCAGTTCTTC
>TRBV19|-|-|TRBJ1-5
CASSMGPGGNQPQHF
TGTGCCAGTAGTATGGGGCCTGGGGGCAATCAGCCCCAGCATTTT
>TRBV11-3|-|-|TRBJ2-7
CASSPRVRAGLEQYF
TGTGCCAGCAGCCCCCGGGTAAGGGCCGGTTTGGAGCAGTACTTC
>TRBV27|TRBD2|once|TRBJ2-3
CASSLSWREVRTDTQYF
TGTGCCAGCAGTTTATCGTGGCGGGAGGTCCGCACAGATACGCAGTATTTT
>TRBV7-3|-|-|TRBJ2-1
CASSFSGVEQFF
TGTGCCAGCAGCTTTAGCGGCGTAGAGCAGTTCTTC
>TRBV30|-|-|TRBJ1-4
CAWTPQGEKLFF
TGTGCCTGGACGCCGCAGGGCGAAAAACTGTTTTTT
>TRBV5-5|-|-|TRBJ1-5
CASSTRANNQPQHF
TGTGCCAGCAGCACCCGGGCCAACAATCAGCCCCAGCATTTT
>TRBV29-1|TRBD2|-|TRBJ2-5
CSVEVLAGGEETQYF
TGCAGCGTTGAAGTCCTAGCGGGGGGCGAGGAGACCCAGTACTTC
>TRBV29-1|TRBD1|-|TRBJ1-3
CSVDDRDSGNTIYF
TGCAGCGTTGACGACAGGGACTCTGGAAACACCATATATTTT
>TRBV19|-|-|TRBJ2-7
CASSEQNYEQYF
TGTGCCAGTAGTGAACAGAACTACGAGCAGTACTTC
>TRBV19|-|-|TRBJ2-7
CASSIGVGSTYEQYF
TGTGCCAGTAGTATAGGCGTTGGGTCCACCTACGAGCAGTACTTC
>TRBV5-1|-|-|TRBJ2-7
CASSLVSRQGKYEQYF
TGCGCCAGCAGCTTGGTCTCGCGCCAGGGGAAGTACGAGCAGTACTTC
>TRBV19|-|-|TRBJ2-7
CASSIGRGINEQYF
TGTGCCAGTAGTATAGGAAGGGGGATCAACGAGCAGTACTTC
>TRBV3-1/TRBV3-2|-|-|TRBJ1-5
CASSQDSGEGQPQHF
TGTGCCAGCAGCCAAGATTCCGGGGAAGGTCAGCCCCAGCATTTT
>TRBV29-1|-|few|TRBJ1-5
CSVAIRGAQHF
TGCAGCGTTGCGATAAGGGGAGCCCAGCATTTT
>TRBV5-6|TRBD2|-|TRBJ2-5
CAGSRGLVETQYF
TGTGCCGGCAGCCGGGGACTAGTAGAGACCCAGTACTTC
>TRBV5-1|TRBD1|-|TRBJ2-3
CATSTGGGTDTQYF
TGCGCCACCTCGACAGGGGGAGGCACAGATACGCAGTATTTT
>TRBV6-5|TRBD2|-|TRBJ2-3
CASSYTGTSGTDTQYF
TGTGCCAGCAGTTACACCGGGACTAGCGGCACAGATACGCAGTATTTT
>TRBV24-1|TRBD1|-|TRBJ2-1
CATSDIHRDRDEQFF
TGTGCCACCAGTGATATACACCGGGACAGGGATGAGCAGTTCTTC
>TRBV29-1|TRBD1|-|TRBJ2-7
CSVETTGGNYEQYF
TGCAGCGTTGAAACGACAGGGGGAAATTACGAGCAGTACTTC
>TRBV4-1|-|-|TRBJ1-5
CASSPFPRQPISNQPQHF
TGCGCCAGCAGCCCATTTCCGAGACAGCCGATTAGCAATCAGCCCCAGCATTTT
>TRBV28|TRBD1|-|TRBJ1-5
CASTAVPGQGYQPQHF
TGTGCCAGCACCGCGGTACCGGGACAGGGTTATCAGCCCCAGCATTTT
>TRBV9|TRBD1|-|TRBJ2-2
CASSARGRQDTGELFF
TGTGCCAGCAGCGCCAGGGGGCGGCAGGACACCGGGGAGCTGTTTTTT
>TRBV30|TRBD1|-|TRBJ2-7
CAWRTRVWQGAHEQYF
TGTGCCTGGAGGACTCGCGTCTGGCAGGGGGCTCACGAGCAGTACTTC
>TRBV20-1|-|-|TRBJ2-3
CSASSGGEDTQYF
TGCAGTGCTAGTTCCGGGGGCGAAGATACGCAGTATTTT
>TRBV5-1|-|-|TRBJ2-7
CASSLVLAGAPYEQYF
TGCGCCAGCAGCTTGGTTTTGGCAGGGGCCCCCTACGAGCAGTACTTC
>TRBV28|-|-|TRBJ1-2
CASSSEYGYTF
TGTGCCAGCAGTTCCGAGTATGGCTACACCTTC
>TRBV29-1|TRBD1|-|TRBJ2-1
CSVTPRTGGIPYSYNEQFF
TGCAGCGTAACTCCCCGGACAGGGGGGATTCCTTACTCCTACAATGAGCAGTTCTTC